The 30 T cell receptor beta chains reported below all come from one sample, sequenced in a study of immune cell composition in non-small cell lung cancer. Assay used: immunoSEQ multiplex PCR; TCRdb lists only in-frame clones, some missing. The sample consists of some 2,300 clones, about three quarters of them appearing once. Sample: lung tumor tissue. These receptors all come from a human donor with non-small cell lung cancer.

The chain combines TRBV4-2 with TRBJ1-2; TRBD1 agrees at 10 bases. Trimming cost V 2 bases and J 8 bases; bases outside gene matches: 11. This CDR3 region has 16 residues. Germline V CDR1 and CDR2: LGHNA, YNFKEQ. The CDR3 region is CASSQPLTGGAVGYTF. DNA of the CDR3: TGTGCCAGCAGCCAACCCTTGACAGGGGGCGCGGTAGGCTACACCTTC.

The chain links TRBV7-6 to TRBJ1-5; D gene uncertain. The CDR3 runs to 14 residues. Deletions cut 3 bases from V and 0 bases from J, with 6 bases between. Germline lookup yields CDR1 SGHVS and CDR2 FNYEAQ. CDR3: CASSLTISNQPQHF. CDR3 DNA: TGTGCCAGCAGCTTGACTATTAGCAATCAGCCCCAGCATTTT. Full variable domain (rest looked up from reference TRBV7-6 and TRBJ1-5): GAGVSQSPRYKVTKRGQDVALRCDPISGHVSLYWYRQALGQGPEFLTYFNYEAQQDKSGLPNDRFSAERPEGSISTLTIQRTEQRDSAMYRCASSLTISNQPQHFGDGTRLSIL.

This clone was found a few times. This chain links TRBV9 with TRBJ2-6; 12 bases agree with TRBD2. The germline CDR1 and CDR2 sequences are SGDLS and YYNGEE. This CDR3 comprises 18 residues. With V trimmed by 2 bases and J by 0 bases, 3 bases remained unmatched. DNA of the CDR3: TGTGCCAGCAGCGTCGGACTAGCGGGACACTCTGGGGCCAACGTCCTGACTTTC. Residues: CASSVGLAGHSGANVLTF.

The genes are TRBV30 and TRBJ1-5; TRBD1 matches 7 bases. Trimming at V came to 1 base and at J to 5 bases, leaving 17 bases not matched to a gene. CDR1 and CDR2 from the germline V gene are GTSNPN and SVGIG (reference sequence). The CDR3 consists of 18 residues. CDR3 DNA sequence: TGTGCCTGGAGTGCCCGCTGGGGGACAGCGGAGATCCATCAGCCCCAGCATTTT. Amino acid sequence: CAWSARWGTAEIHQPQHF. Together with reference TRBV30 and TRBJ1-5, the CDR3 gives the full variable domain: SQTIHQWPATLVQPVGSPLSLECTVEGTSNPNLYWYRQAAGRGLQLLFYSVGIGQISSEVPQNLSASRPQDRQFILSSKKLLLSDSGFYLCAWSARWGTAEIHQPQHFGDGTRLSIL.

The rearrangement links TRBV18 to TRBJ1-1, with D possibly TRBD1 on 6 matching bases. The ends were cut back, 2 bases at V and 1 base at J, with 17 bases in the middle. From germline, CDR1 is KGHSH and CDR2 LQKENI. The CDR3 runs 17 residues. As DNA, the CDR3 is TGTGCCAGCTCACCAACGGGGGAGGGGGGCCCGAACACTGAAGCTTTCTTT. It codes for CASSPTGEGGPNTEAFF.

This chain uses TRBV19 with TRBJ1-2; no clear D. Between the trimmed V and J ends, which lost 2 bases and 2 bases, there was a span of 6 bases. Germline V lookup: CDR1 LNHDA, CDR2 SQIVND (reference sequence). This CDR3 contains 13 residues. The CDR3 coding sequence is TGTGCCAGTAGTATAAACGGGAACTATGGCTACACCTTC. Amino acid sequence: CASSINGNYGYTF. Variable domain in full (rest from reference TRBV19 and TRBJ1-2): DGGITQSPKYLFRKEGQNVTLSCEQNLNHDAMYWYRQDPGQGLRLIYYSQIVNDFQKGDIAEGYSVSREKKESFPLTVTSAQKNPTAFYLCASSINGNYGYTFGSGTRLTVV.

The chain employs TRBV18 and TRBJ2-7, with 15 bases identical to TRBD2. V was pared by 4 bases and J by 7 bases, with 23 bases of the junction left unmatched. The CDR3 has 21 residues. Germline CDR1 and CDR2: KGHSH and LQKENI. Here the CDR3 reads CASSLQLTGLAGGPSGGEQYF. Here the CDR3 DNA reads TGTGCCAGCTCACTTCAACTTACCGGACTAGCGGGAGGGCCTTCGGGTGGAGAGCAGTACTTC. The full variable domain, rest sourced from reference TRBV18 and TRBJ2-7, is NAGVMQNPRHLVRRRGQEARLRCSPMKGHSHVYWYRQLPEEGLKFMVYLQKENIIDESGMPKERFSAEFPKEGPSILRIQQVVRGDSAAYFCASSLQLTGLAGGPSGGEQYFGPGTRLTVT.

The chain has TRBV4-3 and TRBJ1-5; D unresolved. The CDR3 runs 17 residues. Germline assignment: CDR1 LGHNA and CDR2 YSLEER. Trimming took off 0 bases at V and 0 bases at J, with 12 bases between the two ends. This CDR3 is CASSQDLTNYSNQPQHF. DNA for the CDR3: TGCGCCAGCAGCCAAGATCTCACCAACTATAGCAATCAGCCCCAGCATTTT.

The genes are TRBV14 and TRBJ2-4; 9 bases agree with TRBD2. The CDR3 is made up of 16 amino acids. The trim removed 2 bases at V and 2 bases at J, leaving 4 bases unmatched. Germline values: CDR1 SGHDN, CDR2 FVKESK. The CDR3 DNA reads TGTGCCAGCAGCCAAATGGGACTAGCCTCCAAAAACATTCAGTACTTC. Its protein product is CASSQMGLASKNIQYF.

V usage is TRBV30 and J usage is TRBJ2-2; possibly TRBD1 for D (5 bases). The germline CDR1 and CDR2 sequences are GTSNPN and SVGIG (reference sequence). V shed 5 bases and J shed 6 bases, with 16 bases lying between them. The CDR3 is 14 residues long. DNA for the CDR3: TGTGCCTGGGCGTCGGGCAGGGTCGCCGGGGAGCTGTTTTTT. It yields the protein CAWASGRVAGELFF.

V usage is TRBV6-6 and J usage is TRBJ2-3, with D unclear. The length of the CDR3 is 13 residues. Trimming removed 10 bases at V and 3 bases at J, with 14 bases between. The V gene's germline CDR1 is MNHNY and CDR2 SVGAGI (reference sequence). DNA for the CDR3: TGTGCCAACCCTGAGCCCGGGACAGATACGCAGTATTTT. It specifies CANPEPGTDTQYF.

V gene TRBV19 combines with J gene TRBJ2-7; 8 bases are shared with TRBD1. The V segment lost 6 bases and the J segment 4 bases; nucleotides outside the gene matches: 5. Germline V lookup: CDR1 LNHDA, CDR2 SQIVND (reference sequence). The CDR3 runs 13 residues. CDR3 in amino acids: CASSPGTGYEQYF. The DNA of the CDR3 is TGTGCCAGTAGCCCCGGGACAGGATACGAGCAGTACTTC.

The V call is TRBV10-3, the J call TRBJ2-5, with 14 nucleotides matching TRBD2. This CDR3 comprises 13 residues. V was clipped by 11 bases and J by 11 bases; unmatched bases: 10. In germline, CDR1 is ENHRY, CDR2 SYGVKD. CDR3 DNA: TGTGCCGCCGGACTAGCGGGAGGCGGAGGGCAGTACTTC. Its protein product is CAAGLAGGGGQYF.

The J gene is TRBJ2-2, the V gene TRBV6-6, with 10 positions matching TRBD2. This CDR3 region has 16 residues. Germline-derived CDR1 and CDR2 are MNHNY and SVGAGI (reference sequence). With 4 bases clipped from V and 5 bases from J, the junction kept 7 bases outside the gene matches. CDR3 DNA: TGTGCCAGCAGTTCTGGACTAGCGGAGGGGACCGGGGAGCTGTTTTTT. Translated: CASSSGLAEGTGELFF.

CDR3: CATSRVRESDEQFF. CDR3 nucleotides: TGTGCCACCAGCAGAGTGCGGGAGTCGGATGAGCAGTTCTTC. This chain uses TRBV15 with TRBJ2-1; 7 bases agree with TRBD2. The length of the CDR3 is 14 residues. CDR1 is LNHNV and CDR2 is YYDKDF in the germline V gene (reference sequence). V lost 1 base and J lost 8; bases outside the gene matches: 5.

The chain recombines TRBV10-1 with TRBJ2-5; TRBD2 matches at 14 bases. Germline CDR1 is WNHNN and CDR2 is SYGVQD (reference sequence). CDR3 length equals 19 residues. J gave up 6 bases and V 5 bases, and 17 bases lay outside the gene matches. Here the CDR3 DNA reads TGCGCCAGCAGTTCCGAGACTAGCGGGAGGGCCTTTCTCCCGAAGACCCAGTACTTC. Protein product: CASSSETSGRAFLPKTQYF.

The chain combines TRBV6-5 with TRBJ1-1; D unresolved. Germline V gene sequence: CDR1 MNHEY, CDR2 SVGAGI. V lost 0 bases, J lost 3 bases, and 5 bases lay in between. The CDR3 spans 13 residues. Written as DNA, the CDR3 is TGTGCCAGCAGTTACTCTCGGGACACTGAAGCTTTCTTT. It codes for CASSYSRDTEAFF.

The chain has TRBV18 and TRBJ2-2, with 7 positions matching TRBD1. V dropped 1 base and J dropped 0; count of bases not matched to a gene: 2. This CDR3 contains 16 residues. Germline V gene lookup returns CDR1 KGHSH and CDR2 LQKENI. CDR3 nucleotide sequence: TGTGCCAGCTCACCACTTGGGACAGCGAACACCGGGGAGCTGTTTTTT. It codes for CASSPLGTANTGELFF.

This clone was observed a single time. The chain uses TRBV7-9 and TRBJ2-1, with 8 bases lining up with TRBD2. Trimming at V came to 2 bases and at J to 7 bases, leaving 7 bases not matched to a gene. CDR3 length: 15 residues. The germline gives CDR1 SEHNR, CDR2 FQNEAQ (reference sequence). CDR3 protein: CASSLMGLGENEQFF. The CDR3 coding sequence is TGTGCCAGCAGCTTAATGGGACTAGGGGAAAATGAGCAGTTCTTC.

This clone was counted a few times. The rearrangement uses TRBV4-3 and TRBJ1-4; 12 nucleotides line up with TRBD1. The CDR3 length is 18 residues. From germline, CDR1 is LGHNA and CDR2 YSLEER. After removal of 4 bases from V and 6 bases from J, the junction contained 12 bases not matched to a gene. DNA of the CDR3: TGCGCCAGCAGCCGTTCCGGGACAGGGGGCTTTCCAGATGAAAAACTGTTTTTT. This sequence encodes CASSRSGTGGFPDEKLFF.

The chain joins TRBV4-1 to TRBJ2-1; the match to TRBD2 covers 13 bases. The V gene's germline CDR1 is MGHRA and CDR2 YSYEKL. This CDR3 is built from 15 residues. V shed 4 bases, J shed 7 bases, and the junction held 4 bases outside the gene matches. The CDR3 DNA is TGCGCCAGCAGCCGAGGACTAGCGGGAGAGAATGAGCAGTTCTTC. Protein product: CASSRGLAGENEQFF.

The V call is TRBV7-2, the J call TRBJ1-1; D is ambiguous. CDR1 is SGHTA, CDR2 FQGNSA, per germline. There are 14 residues in the CDR3. V gave up 6 bases and J gave up 2 bases, with 13 bases separating them. The CDR3 DNA is TGTGCCAGCAGGGGGTGGAGGGCTAACACTGAAGCTTTCTTT. Protein product: CASRGWRANTEAFF.

This clone was observed a single time. The V gene is TRBV6-6, the J gene TRBJ2-7; 9 positions agree with TRBD1. V trimming: 6 bases; J trimming: 3 bases; junction bases outside the gene matches: 12. The CDR3 is made up of 16 amino acids. Germline values: CDR1 MNHNY, CDR2 SVGAGI (reference sequence). CDR3 nucleotides: TGTGCCAGCAGCCTAGAACCGGGACAGGGTCTCTACGAGCAGTACTTC. As protein: CASSLEPGQGLYEQYF.

The sample holds one count of this clone. The genes are TRBV9 and TRBJ2-7; D possibly corresponds to TRBD2 (7 bases). Germline lookup yields CDR1 SGDLS and CDR2 YYNGEE. V lost 3 bases and J 3 bases, leaving 22 bases between the germline ends. CDR3 size: 17 residues. CDR3 protein: CASSEGGGAEEGYEQYF. DNA of the CDR3: TGTGCCAGCAGCGAGGGGGGGGGAGCGGAGGAGGGCTACGAGCAGTACTTC.

This chain joins TRBV4-3 and TRBJ1-3; tentatively, D is TRBD1 (5 bases). V was shortened by 0 bases and J by 3 bases, with 15 bases between the two germline ends. The length of the CDR3 is 17 residues. The germline V gene encodes CDR1 LGHNA and CDR2 YSLEER. The CDR3 DNA sequence: TGCGCCAGCAGCCAAGATGTTAGGGGATTGCGTGGAAACACCATATATTTT. It translates to CASSQDVRGLRGNTIYF.

This clone showed up just once. In DNA, the CDR3 is TGCAGCGCCGCCGGGACTAGCGGGAGTCACAATGAGCAGTTCTTC. Encoded protein: CSAAGTSGSHNEQFF. The chain has TRBV29-1 and TRBJ2-1, with 14 bases lining up with TRBD2. The CDR3 has 15 residues. With 7 bases clipped from V and 5 bases from J, the junction kept 7 bases outside the gene matches. CDR1 SQVTM and CDR2 ANQGSEA come from the germline V gene.

This sequence joins TRBV6-5 and TRBJ1-2; 10 nucleotides match TRBD1. Germline CDR1 is MNHEY and CDR2 is SVGAGI. Germline trimming cut 4 bases from V and 2 bases from J; bases unmatched to any gene: 4. The CDR3 consists of 15 residues. CDR3 region: CASSSPGQGNYGYTF. As DNA, the CDR3 is TGTGCCAGCAGTTCACCGGGACAGGGGAACTATGGCTACACCTTC.

The chain combines TRBV18 with TRBJ2-3; 7 nucleotides agree with TRBD1. J lost 6 bases, V lost 4 bases, and 22 bases had no gene match. This CDR3 comprises 19 residues. CDR1 KGHSH and CDR2 LQKENI come from the germline V gene. The CDR3 region has the DNA TGTGCCAGCTCACGTTCCAATACACGTCTGGGGACAGAGAGGGATACGCAGTATTTT. It codes for CASSRSNTRLGTERDTQYF.

The CDR3 is CASTLFGTGVYEQYF. CDR3 DNA: TGTGCCAGCACCCTATTCGGGACAGGCGTATACGAGCAGTACTTC. The rearrangement links TRBV6-6 to TRBJ2-7; TRBD1 matches at 8 bases. Germline values: CDR1 MNHNY, CDR2 SVGAGI (reference sequence). The J segment lost 4 bases and the V segment lost 7 bases, leaving 12 bases of the junction unmatched. The CDR3 has 15 amino acids.

V is TRBV2 and J is TRBJ1-2; D is unresolved. Trimming took off 6 bases at V and 3 bases at J, with 8 bases between the two ends. This CDR3 has 12 residues. The V gene's germline CDR1 is SNHLY and CDR2 FYNNEI. The CDR3 region has the DNA TGTGCCAGCAGCCGACTGGACTATGGCTACACCTTC. This codes for CASSRLDYGYTF.